Below are 11 T cell receptor beta chains sequenced from a single sample in a study of T cell responses to AZD1222 COVID-19 vaccine. The protocol was immunoSEQ multiplex PCR, while the TCRdb copy is restricted to in-frame clones and leaves out a portion. The data contain more than 150,000 clones, around 90% of them singletons. The sample in question was peripheral blood, obtained 28 days after the second AZD1222 dose. Receptors were obtained from an adult who received the AZD1222 COVID-19 vaccine.

CDR3: CASSSRDRVANEKLFF. The DNA for the CDR3 is TGTGCCAGCAGCTCCCGGGACAGGGTTGCTAATGAAAAACTGTTTTTT. V and J are TRBV5-8 and TRBJ1-4, with TRBD1 matching 9 bases. Germline values: CDR1 SGHTS, CDR2 YDEGEE. The CDR3 covers 16 residues. V trimming: 3 bases; J trimming: 3 bases; junction bases outside the gene matches: 6.

This rearrangement joins TRBV6-5 to TRBJ2-1; 8 bases map to TRBD2. Germline CDR1 reads MNHEY; CDR2 reads SVGAGI. Trimming cost V 7 bases and J 9 bases; bases outside gene matches: 14. This CDR3 is 15 amino acids long. The chain's CDR3 is CASTPQTSGLGEQFF. CDR3 nucleotides: TGTGCCAGCACCCCCCAAACTAGCGGACTAGGTGAGCAGTTCTTC.

V gene TRBV2 combines with J gene TRBJ2-3; 9 positions match TRBD2. In germline, CDR1 is SNHLY, CDR2 FYNNEI. CDR3 size: 16 residues. Losses at the gene ends were 3 bases for V and 2 bases for J; bases not matched to a gene: 6. The CDR3 here is CASSDPSGEFTDTQYF. In DNA form, the CDR3 reads TGTGCCAGCAGTGATCCTAGCGGGGAATTCACAGATACGCAGTATTTT.

The chain joins TRBV27 to TRBJ1-2; D is unresolved. CDR3 length: 14 residues. The V and J ends lost 5 bases and 7 bases respectively, with 17 bases between them. Germline V gene sequence: CDR1 MNHEY, CDR2 SMNVEV (reference sequence). For the CDR3, the DNA is TGTGCCAGCAGTCCCGGACGGAGAGGTTCTGGCTACACCTTC. The encoded protein is CASSPGRRGSGYTF.

The chain carries TRBV14 and TRBJ1-4; D unclear. Trimming took 4 bases from V and 5 from J, leaving 8 bases between them. CDR3 length: 13 residues. Germline CDR1 SGHDN, CDR2 FVKESK. The CDR3 coding sequence is TGTGCCAGCAGCCGGGCGGGGAATGAAAAACTGTTTTTT. Protein: CASSRAGNEKLFF.

Written as DNA, the CDR3 is TGTGCCAGCAGCCAAGAGCCAGGGGAGCCTTGGGAGCAGTTCTTC. It is translated as CASSQEPGEPWEQFF. The chain recombines TRBV3-1 (or the pseudogene TRBV3-2) with TRBJ2-1, with D possibly TRBD1 on 6 matching bases. Trimming shortened V by 0 bases and J by 10 bases, and 16 bases separated the two germline ends. CDR1 and CDR2 from the germline V gene are LGHDT and YNNKEL (reference sequence). The CDR3 runs 15 residues.

This clone was observed a handful of times. The CDR3 here is CASSKGTDSYEQYF. CDR3 nucleotides: TGCGCCAGCAGCAAAGGGACAGATTCCTACGAGCAGTACTTC. This chain joins TRBV5-1 and TRBJ2-7; 7 nucleotides match TRBD1. Germline-derived CDR1 and CDR2 are SGHRS and YFSETQ. With 4 bases clipped from V and 1 base from J, the junction kept 5 bases outside the gene matches. The CDR3 consists of 14 residues. Full variable domain (missing parts from reference TRBV5-1 and TRBJ2-7): KAGVTQTPRYLIKTRGQQVTLSCSPISGHRSVSWYQQTPGQGLQFLFEYFSETQRNKGNFPGRFSGRQFSNSRSEMNVSTLELGDSALYLCASSKGTDSYEQYFGPGTRLTVT.

The chain employs TRBV27 and TRBJ2-7; 8 bases agree with TRBD1. The CDR3 covers 16 residues. Germline CDR1 MNHEY, CDR2 SMNVEV (reference sequence). V was pared by 3 bases and J by 7 bases, with 14 bases of the junction left unmatched. In nucleotides, the CDR3 is TGTGCCAGCAGTTTCTTCGCCGGGACAGGAGCATCTGAGCAGTACTTC. Protein sequence: CASSFFAGTGASEQYF.

V gene TRBV12-3 or TRBV12-4 combines with J gene TRBJ1-1, with D maybe TRBD1 (6 bases). The CDR3 extends over 12 amino acids. V was clipped by 8 bases and J by 2 bases, with 9 bases between them. The CDR3 sequence is CASPRGNTEAFF. The CDR3 nucleotides are TGTGCCAGCCCCAGGGGTAACACTGAAGCTTTCTTT.

The chain couples TRBV24-1 to TRBJ1-2, with 11 bases lining up with TRBD1. The CDR3 is 15 residues long. Per the germline V gene, CDR1 is KGHDR and CDR2 is SFDVKD. V was pared by 3 bases and J by 5 bases, with 4 bases of the junction left unmatched. The CDR3 sequence: CATSDPDRGLYGYTF. The CDR3 nucleotides are TGTGCCACCAGTGATCCGGACAGGGGGCTTTATGGCTACACCTTC.

The chain links TRBV5-1 to TRBJ2-5, with D possibly being TRBD2 (6 bases). CDR1 and CDR2 (germline): SGHRS, YFSETQ. V lost 0 bases, J lost 2 bases, and 11 bases lay in between. The CDR3 runs to 15 residues. The CDR3: CASSLEGGNQETQYF. In nucleotides, the CDR3 is TGCGCCAGCAGCTTGGAAGGCGGGAATCAAGAGACCCAGTACTTC.